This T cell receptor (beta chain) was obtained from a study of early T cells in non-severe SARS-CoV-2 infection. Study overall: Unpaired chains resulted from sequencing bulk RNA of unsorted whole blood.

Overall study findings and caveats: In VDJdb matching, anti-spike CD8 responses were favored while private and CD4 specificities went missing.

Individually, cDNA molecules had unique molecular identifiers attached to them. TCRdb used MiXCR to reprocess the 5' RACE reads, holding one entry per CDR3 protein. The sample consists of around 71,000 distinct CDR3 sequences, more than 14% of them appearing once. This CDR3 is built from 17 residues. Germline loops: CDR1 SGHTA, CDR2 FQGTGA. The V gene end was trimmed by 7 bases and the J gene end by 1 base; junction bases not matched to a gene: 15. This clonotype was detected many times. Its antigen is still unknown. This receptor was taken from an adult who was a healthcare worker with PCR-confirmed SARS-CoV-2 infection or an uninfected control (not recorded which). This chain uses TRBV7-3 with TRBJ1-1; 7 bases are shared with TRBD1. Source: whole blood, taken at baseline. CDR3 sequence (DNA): TGTGCCAGCACCCTAGGGGGCACCATGGGGAAGAACACTGAAGCTTTCTTT. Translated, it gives CASTLGGTMGKNTEAFF. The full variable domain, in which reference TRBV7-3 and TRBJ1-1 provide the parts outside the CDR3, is GAGVSQTPSNKVTEKGKYVELRCDPISGHTALYWYRQSLGQGPEFLIYFQGTGAADDSGLPNDRFFAVRPEGSVSTLKIQRTERGDSAVYLCASTLGGTMGKNTEAFFGQGTRLTVV.